The present entry profiles one T cell receptor beta chain with its context. Its antigen is currently not known. No per-base quality is available; no much larger clone lies one base away. This entry is derived from a study of cytomegalovirus exposure and HLA in healthy donors (dated by TCRdb to 2015 to 2018). Background on the whole study: An earlier analysis of fewer than 750 of the donors reported 250 to 300 Gb of sequence data and 90 million to 120 million unique TCR beta sequences obtained from roughly 180 million T cells. Roughly 310 gigabases of sequencing data and some 85 million unique TCR sequences were included in an early release covering about 600 HLA-typed donors. Of the roughly 400 genotyped donors, roughly 85% fell in the genetic ancestry cluster associated with self-reported Caucasian donors. The study aimed to test whether signatures of past pathogen exposure could be identified by cataloging public T cell receptors. Using immunosequencing, the study profiled T cell repertoires from fewer than 850 subjects and related those repertoires to cytomegalovirus serostatus. Besides the first cohort of approximately 710 subjects, a separate validation cohort made up of 95 to 150 different subjects was used. To predict cytomegalovirus infection status, the study brought together high-throughput TCR immunosequencing, statistical association of individual TCRs with disease status, and machine learning. To study patterns of TCR occurrence, a later analysis re-analyzed previously published TCR beta repertoires from 666 donors and added high-resolution HLA genotyping. In the later analysis, no new phenotypic data were used to find candidate immune exposures; instead, reliance was placed on TCR beta sequences and their occurrence across donors. An earlier analysis of 587 of the donors used high-throughput TCR beta sequencing to judge whether each TCR beta V gene segment behaved as functional or pseudogenic. Alongside the repertoire data, information on donor age, sex, ethnicity and CMV serostatus was compiled. A later genetic analysis used genome-wide SNP genotypes for about 60% of the roughly 700 donors, treating that subset as a discovery cohort. All discovery cohort repertoires had been generated using a single sequencing platform. Class I and class II HLA loci were covered by the typing at four-digit resolution. The number of typed donors differed by locus: 629-630 for A, B, C, DRB1 and DQB1; 522 for DQA1; 600 to 610 for DPA1; and roughly 450 for DPB1. Roughly 5 DR-DQ haplotypes were handled as single units for association and clustering because linkage in the cohort was strong. Among about 370 genotyped donors of the cohort, an average of around 250,000 unique TCR beta nucleotide sequences was sequenced per donor, of which 15% to 20% were non-productive.

Broader findings and caveats from the paper: In both the original and validation cohorts, the classifier was reported to diagnose cytomegalovirus status with high specificity and sensitivity. When HLA alleles, especially DR and DQ, strongly co-occurred, TCR associations were difficult to assign to individual alleles. A later analysis found that HLA-associated TCR beta chains were more clonally expanded and had lower generation probabilities than equally common non-associated chains. Because HLA typing was unavailable for some donors at each locus, only the typed subset was used in association tests. A later analysis found that TCR association rates varied across HLA loci, with DRB1 alleles showing the most associated TCRs and HLA-C alleles the fewest. The only immune exposure information available for the cohort was CMV serostatus. According to a later analysis, most CMV-associated TCR beta chains appeared to be HLA-restricted, and the HLA associations seemed to be driven largely by CMV exposure. In a later analysis, several top co-occurrence clusters were reported to appear linked to parvovirus B19, influenza, CMV and Epstein-Barr virus. In vitro tests confirmed that a few of the cytomegalovirus-associated TCR beta chains recognize cytomegalovirus antigens. A later genetic analysis associated a missense DCLRE1C variant with V-gene and J-gene trimming of TCR beta chains, and an independent cohort replicated the association. The authors suggested that the approach could potentially be generalized to other disease states and immunological phenotypes. Some IMGT-functional V segments, including TRBV6-2 and TRBV6-3, could not be distinguished by the 87-base-pair reads and were therefore excluded. A cluster of highly shared sequence variants was judged likely to be a technical artifact of the sequencing pipeline. While some public TCRs were present in many individuals, most TCR sequences turned up only very rarely across donors. Linkage disequilibrium might explain the correlated functional status among segregating V segments, but an unknown experimental factor could not be ruled out. Compared with the roughly 710-donor mean, donors in an Asian-associated ancestry cluster had fewer N-insertions in productive TCRs, according to a later genetic analysis. The study gave a list of about 150 TCR beta chains associated with cytomegalovirus. At a false discovery rate of 0.05, a later analysis linked some 18,000 TCR beta sequences to specific HLA alleles. The earlier analysis of around 600 of the donors excluded around 17 rarely observed V segments, including chromosome 9 orphons, because counts were too low. A further reported finding was that TCR beta sequences accurately predicted the HLA-A and HLA-B alleles for most subjects in the first cohort. The presence/absence analyses assumed that sequencing depth was roughly uniform across donors, and that assumption may not be true. Only TCR beta chains were sequenced in this cohort, and the absence of alpha or paired-chain data limited detectable features. In an earlier analysis of about 540 of the donors, most TCR beta V segments were observed in productive rearrangements about 87% or about 30% of the time, broadly matching IMGT annotations.

The trim is 1 base for V and 15 bases for J, with a gap of 13 bases between the germline ends. The CDR3 holds 12 amino acids from the cysteine to the phenylalanine. CDR3 DNA is the only sequence kept; it has 36 bases, read in frame from the first base. The germline V gene supplies CDR1 SGHTA and CDR2 FQGNSA. In total, fewer than 750 healthy bone marrow donors made up the cohort. All cohort members were sampled while nominally healthy, although unrecorded immune exposures were likely present. The donor tested CMV seropositive and was one of the 289 seropositive cohort members. Each donor provided a peripheral blood sample, and peripheral blood mononuclear cells were used for TCR beta sequencing. The Qiagen DNeasy Blood Extraction Kit was used to extract genomic DNA from the blood cell samples. Preparation of the library involved the immunoSEQ multiplex PCR assay. For the multiplex PCR, a mixture combining 60 forward primers for TCR Vbeta segments and 13 reverse primers for TCR Jbeta segments was used. A multiplex PCR assay on genomic DNA amplified the CDR3 region of rearranged TCR beta genes. The amplified TCR beta libraries were sequenced on the Illumina HiSeq System as 87-base-pair reads. Processing in the source paper ran as follows. In a later analysis, some 80 million unique TCR beta chains were counted across the 500 to 700 repertoires, and roughly 10 million of these chains were shared by at least two donors. Raw reads were error-corrected and collapsed into unique sequences by a nearest-neighbor algorithm in which closely related sequences were merged to remove PCR and sequencing errors. CDR3 sequences were aligned to IMGT reference sequences to assign V, D and J gene segments. For a sequence to be retained, a match of at least six nucleotides was required to both a V gene segment and a J gene segment. A rearrangement counted as productive if the CDR3 had no stop codons and remained in frame with V and J, and every other rearrangement counted as non-productive. Following IMGT convention, CDR3 was defined as the stretch from the second conserved V-encoded cysteine up to the conserved J-encoded phenylalanine. The earlier analysis of about 530 of the donors excluded any sequence lacking an unambiguous match to a single V gene segment. An earlier analysis of fewer than 650 of the donors classified V segments as functional when productive rearrangements were above 56.7% and as segregating when the standard deviation between donors was above 5%. A statistical classification framework was developed to diagnose cytomegalovirus status using the catalog of TCR beta chain sequences. V and J gene assignment, in a later analysis, came from comparing TCR nucleotide sequences with IMGT/GENE-DB human TR gene sequences. Using the TCRdist pipeline, a later analysis assigned CDR3 sequences along with most-parsimonious VDJ recombination scenarios. A later analysis defined each TCR beta chain by its CDR3 amino acid sequence plus V-gene family, and excluded reads lacking a unique V-gene family. A later analysis removed 500 to 650 highly shared, low-generation-probability nucleotide sequences to deal with suspected cross-contamination and a sequencing artifact. In a later analysis, a clonal expansion index for each public chain was calculated from normalized within-repertoire ranks of inferred template counts. In a later analysis, generation probabilities were computed with a VDJ recombination model fitted to out-of-frame rearrangements, and the resulting probabilities were checked against IGoR. Hypergeometric tests were used in a later analysis to score TCR-TCR, TCR-HLA and TCR-CMV co-occurrence, with a repertoire-size bias correction applied to the TCR pairs. A later analysis estimated false discovery rates by permuting HLA or CMV assignments 20 times. In a later analysis, co-occurring TCRs were grouped with DBSCAN, and TCRdist sequence similarity was added when clustering was performed within HLA-allele-positive subsets. Repertoires with fewer than 30,000 or more than 120,000 public chains, plus five repertoires with anomalous nucleotide sharing, were excluded from co-occurrence clustering. As stored in TCRdb, this immuneACCESS dataset retains in-frame rearrangements with V and J assigned. A fraction of the clones does not appear; measured against another copy, unresolved V genes explain less than half of the discrepancy, and the remainder lacks a known reason. The V and J calls and clone size were taken over from that table, and D and trimming were inferred from the DNA. This sample is represented by roughly 6,200 clones; roughly 51% of them were singletons. The ten largest clones add up to 5.5% to 7% of the sample.

The sequence derives from a young man in good health and CMV-seropositive. The material sequenced was PBMCs. The sequence joins TRBV7-2 to TRBJ2-1, with a tentative D gene TRBD1 over 6 matching bases. The nucleotide sequence reads as follows: TGTGCCAGCAGCTTAGGAAGCTTAGGGGGGTTCTTC. The encoded protein is CASSLGSLGGFF.